The source of this T cell receptor (beta chain) is a study of OX40 agonist ivuxolimab in advanced cancers. Looking at the study overall: The dose of intravenous ivuxolimab that patients received every 2 weeks ranged from 0.01 to 10 mg/kg.

Profiling relied on immunoSEQ multiplex PCR, and the TCRdb table lists in-frame clones only, not all of them. This sample has over 55,000 clones, with about 83% found just once. This clone showed up just a few times. CDR3 length: 13 residues. The ends were cut back, 4 bases at V and 5 bases at J, with 14 bases in the middle. The germline V gene encodes CDR1 GTSNPN and CDR2 SVGIG (reference sequence). The sequence derives from an adult with an advanced solid tumor such as melanoma, head and neck, liver or kidney cancer. The chain combines TRBV30 with TRBJ1-1; D is perhaps TRBD1 (6 bases). Sequencing used CD4+ or CD8+ T cells sorted from blood, obtained in a trial of the OX40 agonist ivuxolimab. CDR3 region: CAWKGGGWTEAFF. The CDR3 DNA sequence: TGTGCCTGGAAGGGGGGAGGTTGGACTGAAGCTTTCTTT. The whole variable domain, filled in from reference TRBV30 and TRBJ1-1, reads SQTIHQWPATLVQPVGSPLSLECTVEGTSNPNLYWYRQAAGRGLQLLFYSVGIGQISSEVPQNLSASRPQDRQFILSSKKLLLSDSGFYLCAWKGGGWTEAFFGQGTRLTVV.